This TCR beta chain emerged from a study of blood T cell repertoires in COVID-19. Using immunoSEQ multiplex PCR, the repertoire was profiled, and TCRdb retains in-frame clones only, with some absent. This sample has some 250,000 clones, with 85% to 90% found just once. Per the germline V gene, CDR1 is SQVTM and CDR2 is ANQGSEA. The ends lost 1 base at V and 6 bases at J; junction bases unmatched: 8. CDR3 length equals 16 residues. This receptor was taken from a woman in her 30s with acute COVID-19. Sequencing was performed on PBMCs or T cells enriched from blood (not recorded which). The rearrangement uses TRBV29-1 and TRBJ2-2, with 10 bases matching TRBD1. The CDR3 DNA reads as TGCAGCGTTGAAGCCATGACAGGGGGCAATGCCGGGGAGCTGTTTTTT. The encoded protein is CSVEAMTGGNAGELFF.